A single sample gave rise to the 3 T cell receptor beta chains below, sequenced in a study of T-cell memory formation after mild COVID-19. TCRdb re-called the 5' RACE reads with MiXCR, one entry per CDR3 protein. Of fewer than 200,000 distinct CDR3 sequences in the sample, 10% to 15% are singletons; the top ten hold about 3.6%. Material: PBMCs or a T cell subset sorted from them (not recorded which). These receptors originate from a man between 18 and 29 years old who had mild COVID-19 (a few samples of this study predate the infection). Cell type and time point are not known.

The sample holds a few counts of this clonotype. V and J are TRBV7-2 and TRBJ1-4; D is ambiguous. V was cut by 0 bases and J by 4 bases, with 12 bases left in between. Germline V gene data show CDR1 as SGHTA and CDR2 as FQGNSA. The CDR3 sequence is 16 residues long. The CDR3 DNA sequence: TGTGCCAGCAGCTTAGCGGGGTCAGGATATAATGAAAAACTGTTTTTT. Its protein is CASSLAGSGYNEKLFF.

This clonotype showed up many times. The chain carries TRBV19 and TRBJ2-2; D is possibly TRBD1 (5 bases). V dropped 3 bases and J dropped 5 bases, with 10 bases sitting between them. CDR3 length equals 14 residues. CDR1 is LNHDA, CDR2 SQIVND, per germline (reference sequence). The CDR3 DNA reads TGTGCCAGTAGTATGCAGGGCAGAACCGGGGAGCTGTTTTTT. Protein product: CASSMQGRTGELFF. The whole variable domain, remainder taken from reference TRBV19 and TRBJ2-2, is DGGITQSPKYLFRKEGQNVTLSCEQNLNHDAMYWYRQDPGQGLRLIYYSQIVNDFQKGDIAEGYSVSREKKESFPLTVTSAQKNPTAFYLCASSMQGRTGELFFGEGSRLTVL.

The V gene is TRBV4-1, the J gene TRBJ2-5, with 9 bases aligning to TRBD2. The germline V gene has CDR1 MGHRA and CDR2 YSYEKL. This CDR3 has 17 residues. V dropped 0 bases and J dropped 4; count of bases not matched to a gene: 9. This chain's CDR3 is CASSQDTAGGPRETQYF. CDR3 nucleotide sequence: TGCGCCAGCAGCCAAGATACGGCGGGGGGGCCGCGAGAGACCCAGTACTTC.